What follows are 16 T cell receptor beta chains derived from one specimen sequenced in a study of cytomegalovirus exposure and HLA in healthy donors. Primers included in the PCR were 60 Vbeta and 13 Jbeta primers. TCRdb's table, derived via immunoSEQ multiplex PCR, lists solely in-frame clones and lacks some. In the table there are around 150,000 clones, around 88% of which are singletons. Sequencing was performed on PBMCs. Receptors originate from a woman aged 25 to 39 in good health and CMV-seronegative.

The CDR3 region has the DNA TGCGCCAGCAGCCCTCTACCAAGCGGGAGCTCCTACGAGCAGTACTTC. Its translation is CASSPLPSGSSYEQYF. J is TRBJ2-7 and V is TRBV5-1; 8 bases map to TRBD2. The V gene end was trimmed by 4 bases and the J gene end by 0 bases; junction bases not matched to a gene: 9. CDR3 length equals 16 residues. Germline V gives CDR1 SGHRS, CDR2 YFSETQ.

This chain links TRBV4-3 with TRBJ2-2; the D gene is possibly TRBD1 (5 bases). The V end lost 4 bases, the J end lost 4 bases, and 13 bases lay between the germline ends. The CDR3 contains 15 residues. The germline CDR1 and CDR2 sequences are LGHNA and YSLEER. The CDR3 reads CASSPRGSSTGELFF. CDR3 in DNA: TGCGCCAGCAGCCCTAGGGGTTCGAGCACCGGGGAGCTGTTTTTT.

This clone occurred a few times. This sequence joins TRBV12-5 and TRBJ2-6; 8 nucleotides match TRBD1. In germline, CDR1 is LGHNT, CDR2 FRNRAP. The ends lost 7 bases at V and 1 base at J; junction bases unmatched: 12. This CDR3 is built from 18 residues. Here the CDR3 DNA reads TGTGCTAGTGTTACTTCCGGGACAGGAAAGTCTGGGGCCAACGTCCTGACTTTC. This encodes CASVTSGTGKSGANVLTF.

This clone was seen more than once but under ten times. The CDR3 nucleotides are TGCGCCAGCATTAATGTGGGGTTTCCGGGACAACGACAATTTATGAACACTGAAGCTTTCTTT. It yields the protein CASINVGFPGQRQFMNTEAFF. The V and J genes are TRBV10-1 and TRBJ1-1; possibly TRBD1 for D (6 bases). Germline lookup yields CDR1 WNHNN and CDR2 SYGVQD (reference sequence). This CDR3 has 21 amino acids. The ends were cut back, 7 bases at V and 0 bases at J, with 33 bases in the middle.

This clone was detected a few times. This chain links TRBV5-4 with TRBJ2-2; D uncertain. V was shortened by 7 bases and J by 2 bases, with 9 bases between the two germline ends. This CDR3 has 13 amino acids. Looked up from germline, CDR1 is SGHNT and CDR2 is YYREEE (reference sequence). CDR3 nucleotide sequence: TGTGCCAGCCCGGGTGGAAACACCGGGGAGCTGTTTTTT. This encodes CASPGGNTGELFF. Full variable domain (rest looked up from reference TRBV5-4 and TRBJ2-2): ETGVTQSPTHLIKTRGQQVTLRCSSQSGHNTVSWYQQALGQGPQFIFQYYREEENGRGNFPPRFSGLQFPNYSSELNVNALELDDSALYLCASPGGNTGELFFGEGSRLTVL.

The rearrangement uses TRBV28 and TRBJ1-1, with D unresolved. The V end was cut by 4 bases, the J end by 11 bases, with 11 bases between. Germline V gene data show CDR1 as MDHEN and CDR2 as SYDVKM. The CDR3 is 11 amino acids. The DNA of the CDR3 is TGTGCCAGCAGTTGGAGGGAAGTCGCTTTCTTT. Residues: CASSWREVAFF.

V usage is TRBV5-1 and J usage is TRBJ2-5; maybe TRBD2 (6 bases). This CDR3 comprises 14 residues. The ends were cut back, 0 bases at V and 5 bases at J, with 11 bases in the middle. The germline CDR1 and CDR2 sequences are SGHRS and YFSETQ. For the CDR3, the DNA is TGCGCCAGCAGCTTGGGGGGGGTTCCGGAGACCCAGTACTTC. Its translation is CASSLGGVPETQYF.

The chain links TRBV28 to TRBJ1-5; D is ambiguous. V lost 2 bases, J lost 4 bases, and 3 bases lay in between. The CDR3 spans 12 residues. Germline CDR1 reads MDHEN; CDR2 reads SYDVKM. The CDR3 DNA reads TGTGCCAGCAGTTTACCGAATCAGCCCCAGCATTTT. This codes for CASSLPNQPQHF.

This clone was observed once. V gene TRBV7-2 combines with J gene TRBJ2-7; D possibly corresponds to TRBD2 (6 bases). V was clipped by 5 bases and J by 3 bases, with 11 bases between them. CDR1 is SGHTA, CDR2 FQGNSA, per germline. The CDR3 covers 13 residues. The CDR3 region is CASSRRAGYEQYF. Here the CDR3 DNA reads TGTGCCAGCAGCCGGAGGGCAGGCTACGAGCAGTACTTC. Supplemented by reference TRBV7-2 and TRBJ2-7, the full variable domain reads GAGVSQSPSNKVTEKGKDVELRCDPISGHTALYWYRQSLGQGLEFLIYFQGNSAPDKSGLPSDRFSAERTGGSVSTLTIQRTQQEDSAVYLCASSRRAGYEQYFGPGTRLTVT.

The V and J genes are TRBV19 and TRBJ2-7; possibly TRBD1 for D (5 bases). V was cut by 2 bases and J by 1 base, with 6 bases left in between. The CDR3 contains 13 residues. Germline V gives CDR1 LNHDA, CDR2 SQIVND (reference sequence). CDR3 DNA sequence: TGTGCCAGTAGTATACGACAGTCCTACGAGCAGTACTTC. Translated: CASSIRQSYEQYF.

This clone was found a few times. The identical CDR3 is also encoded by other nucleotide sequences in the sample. CDR3 DNA: TGTGCCAGCAGCCTGCCCCAGGGGAATAATTCACCCCTCCACTTT. It translates to CASSLPQGNNSPLHF. The chain carries TRBV5-4 and TRBJ1-6; D perhaps matches TRBD1 (6 bases). The CDR3 totals 15 residues. CDR1 and CDR2 (germline): SGHNT, YYREEE (reference sequence). V dropped 4 bases and J dropped 5 bases, with 13 bases sitting between them.

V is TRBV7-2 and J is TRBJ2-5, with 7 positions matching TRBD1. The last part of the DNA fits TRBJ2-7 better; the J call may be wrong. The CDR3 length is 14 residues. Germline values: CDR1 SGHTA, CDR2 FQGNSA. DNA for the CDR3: TGTGCCAGCAGCCCGACGGGACAGCACTACGAGCAGTACTTC. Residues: CASSPTGQHYEQYF.

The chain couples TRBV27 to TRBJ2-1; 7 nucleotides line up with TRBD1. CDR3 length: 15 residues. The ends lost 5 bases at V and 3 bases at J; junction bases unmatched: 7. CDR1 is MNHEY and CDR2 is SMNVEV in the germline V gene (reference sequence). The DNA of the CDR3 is TGTGCCAGCAGTCCCTCGGGACAGAACTACAATGAGCAGTTCTTC. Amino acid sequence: CASSPSGQNYNEQFF.

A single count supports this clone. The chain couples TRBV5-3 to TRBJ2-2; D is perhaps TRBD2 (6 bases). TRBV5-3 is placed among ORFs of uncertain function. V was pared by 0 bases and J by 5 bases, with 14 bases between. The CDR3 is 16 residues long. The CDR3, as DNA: TGTGCCAGAAGCTTGGGTCGGGAGAGTGATACCGGGGAGCTGTTTTTT. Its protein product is CARSLGRESDTGELFF.

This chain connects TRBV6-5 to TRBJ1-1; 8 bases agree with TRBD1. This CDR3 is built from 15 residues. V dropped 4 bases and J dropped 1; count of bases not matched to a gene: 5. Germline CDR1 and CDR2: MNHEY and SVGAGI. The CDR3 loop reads CASSSTGAGNTEAFF. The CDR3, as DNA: TGTGCCAGCAGTTCGACAGGGGCGGGGAACACTGAAGCTTTCTTT.

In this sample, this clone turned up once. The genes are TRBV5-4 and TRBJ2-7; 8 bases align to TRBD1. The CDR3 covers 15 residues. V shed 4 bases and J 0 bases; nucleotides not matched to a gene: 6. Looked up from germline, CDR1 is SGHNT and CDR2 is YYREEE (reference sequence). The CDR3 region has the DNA TGTGCCAGCAGCGCCTACAGGGGGACCTCCTACGAGCAGTACTTC. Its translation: CASSAYRGTSYEQYF.